Listed here are 23 T cell receptor beta chains from one sample, sequenced in a study of blood T cell repertoires in COVID-19. Repertoires were generated with immunoSEQ multiplex PCR, while TCRdb's copy carries only in-frame clones and drops some. This sample has 150,000 or so clones, with 85% to 95% found just once. The sequencing input was peripheral blood. The receptors originated from a woman aged 45-59 years with acute or convalescent COVID-19.

This clone was observed a single time. The rearrangement uses TRBV6-6 and TRBJ1-1; TRBD1 agrees at 7 bases. Germline CDR1 reads MNHNY; CDR2 reads SVGAGI (reference sequence). V gave up 4 bases and J gave up 0 bases; unmatched junction bases: 2. This CDR3 has 14 residues. In DNA form, the CDR3 reads TGTGCCAGCAGTTCCGGGACAGTGAACACTGAAGCTTTCTTT. Amino acid sequence: CASSSGTVNTEAFF.

The chain combines TRBV28 with TRBJ2-2, with a possible D match to TRBD1 (6 bases). V was cut by 6 bases and J by 6 bases, with 29 bases left in between. The CDR3 length is 19 residues. Germline lookup yields CDR1 MDHEN and CDR2 SYDVKM. Written as DNA, the CDR3 is TGTGCCAGCAGACCATCCATCTCGAGAACAGGAAGACAGGCCGGGGAGCTGTTTTTT. This sequence encodes CASRPSISRTGRQAGELFF.

This chain links TRBV30 with TRBJ2-7; 10 bases map to TRBD1. CDR3 length equals 14 residues. Germline V CDR1 and CDR2: GTSNPN, SVGIG (reference sequence). The V gene end was trimmed by 1 base and the J gene end by 2 bases; junction bases not matched to a gene: 2. The CDR3 loop is CAWSAGTGAYEQYF. The DNA for the CDR3 is TGTGCCTGGAGTGCCGGGACAGGGGCCTACGAGCAGTACTTC.

The chain has TRBV6-5 and TRBJ2-1; 8 nucleotides line up with TRBD1. Unmatched junction bases numbered 7, after V lost 6 bases and J lost 3 bases. Germline assignment: CDR1 MNHEY and CDR2 SVGAGI. CDR3 length equals 15 residues. DNA for the CDR3: TGTGCCAGCAGCCGCTCGACAGGGGTCTACAATGAGCAGTTCTTC. This translates into CASSRSTGVYNEQFF.

This chain uses TRBV14 with TRBJ1-6, with no clear D. Germline V gives CDR1 SGHDN, CDR2 FVKESK. Between the trimmed V and J ends, which lost 2 bases and 4 bases, there was a span of 3 bases. CDR3 length: 13 amino acids. CDR3: CASSQQYNSPLHF. The DNA for the CDR3 is TGTGCCAGCAGCCAACAGTATAATTCACCCCTCCACTTT.

This rearrangement joins TRBV11-2 to TRBJ2-1; a weak D match, TRBD2 (5 bases). The CDR3 extends over 15 amino acids. V shed 2 bases and J shed 4 bases, with 12 bases lying between them. Germline V gives CDR1 SGHAT, CDR2 FQNNGV. DNA for the CDR3: TGTGCCAGCAGCTTACTCGAGGGCCTGTACAATGAGCAGTTCTTC. As protein: CASSLLEGLYNEQFF.

This clone was picked up one time. The J gene is TRBJ2-1, the V gene TRBV2; 8 bases are shared with TRBD2. V dropped 10 bases and J dropped 0; count of bases not matched to a gene: 14. The CDR3 is made up of 17 amino acids. Germline CDR1 SNHLY, CDR2 FYNNEI. In DNA, the CDR3 is TGTGCCATCATCGGGTTACACGGGACTAGCTCCTACAATGAGCAGTTCTTC. This gives the protein CAIIGLHGTSSYNEQFF. The full variable domain, completed using reference TRBV2 and TRBJ2-1, is EPEVTQTPSHQVTQMGQEVILRCVPISNHLYFYWYRQILGQKVEFLVSFYNNEISEKSEIFDDQFSVERPDGSNFTLKIRSTKLEDSAMYFCAIIGLHGTSSYNEQFFGPGTRLTVL.

The rearrangement links TRBV3-1 (or the pseudogene TRBV3-2) to TRBJ1-1; 7 nucleotides match TRBD1. The CDR3 consists of 13 residues. Germline loops: CDR1 LGHDT, CDR2 YNNKEL (reference sequence). The V gene end was trimmed by 6 bases and the J gene end by 3 bases; junction bases not matched to a gene: 4. The CDR3 sequence: CASRYDRDTEAFF. CDR3 nucleotides: TGTGCCAGCAGATACGACAGGGACACTGAAGCTTTCTTT.

This chain joins TRBV7-9 and TRBJ2-1; 7 nucleotides align to TRBD2. The V gene's germline CDR1 is SEHNR and CDR2 FQNEAQ (reference sequence). CDR3 size: 15 residues. With V trimmed by 5 bases and J by 6 bases, 10 bases remained unmatched. The CDR3 spells CASSPSGWEGNEQFF. The CDR3 DNA reads TGTGCCAGCAGCCCCAGCGGGTGGGAGGGCAATGAGCAGTTCTTC.

The V gene is TRBV5-1, the J gene TRBJ2-3; 8 bases fit TRBD1. This CDR3 has 15 residues. CDR1 and CDR2 from the germline V gene are SGHRS and YFSETQ. V lost 2 bases and J lost 4; bases outside the gene matches: 6. The CDR3 region is CASSFSPGGADTQYF. The CDR3 DNA follows: TGCGCCAGCAGCTTCTCCCCAGGGGGCGCAGATACGCAGTATTTT.

The chain uses TRBV7-2 and TRBJ2-3; D perhaps matches TRBD2 (7 bases). The CDR3 totals 16 residues. Germline V CDR1 and CDR2: SGHTA, FQGNSA. The V and J ends lost 1 base and 3 bases respectively, with 14 bases between them. The CDR3 sequence is CASSLDRGAGTDTQYF. The CDR3 DNA reads as TGTGCCAGCAGCTTAGATCGGGGGGCAGGGACAGATACGCAGTATTTT.

About this clone: Compared with germline, one end of the junction differs, possibly owing to a read error. The V and J genes are TRBV28 and TRBJ2-4, with D perhaps matching TRBD1 (6 bases). This CDR3 is built from 12 residues. Looked up from germline, CDR1 is MDHEN and CDR2 is SYDVKM. Here the CDR3 DNA reads TGTGCCAGCAGTTTTAGGGGCGAGGGACACCTCTTC. Its protein product is CASSFRGEGHLF.

J is TRBJ2-3 and V is TRBV11-3; D gene uncertain. This CDR3 region has 14 residues. Germline CDR1 and CDR2: SGHNT and YENEEA. V lost 6 bases and J lost 6, with 16 bases in between. The CDR3 nucleotides are TGTGCCAGCAGTTCGGAGCACACCGTCGATACGCAGTATTTT. It encodes CASSSEHTVDTQYF.

The chain recombines TRBV5-1 with TRBJ2-5; 9 bases align to TRBD2. The ends lost 3 bases at V and 1 base at J; junction bases unmatched: 1. The CDR3 is 14 amino acids. Looked up from germline, CDR1 is SGHRS and CDR2 is YFSETQ. CDR3: CASSSGLAQETQYF. For the CDR3, the DNA is TGCGCCAGCAGCTCGGGACTAGCCCAAGAGACCCAGTACTTC.

The V and J genes are TRBV7-2 and TRBJ2-5; the match to TRBD2 covers 10 bases. Trimming removed 6 bases from V and 7 bases from J; junction bases left unmatched: 11. Looked up from germline, CDR1 is SGHTA and CDR2 is FQGNSA. CDR3 length: 15 amino acids. CDR3 amino acids: CASSSGLAVVGTQYF. The CDR3, as DNA: TGTGCCAGCAGTTCTGGACTAGCGGTGGTTGGGACCCAGTACTTC.

This chain connects TRBV25-1 to TRBJ1-5, with D unclear. CDR1 MGHDK and CDR2 SYGVNS come from the germline V gene. The V end lost 1 base, the J end lost 9 bases, and 13 bases lay between the germline ends. The CDR3 consists of 14 residues. CDR3 residues: CASSEWEGEGPQHF. In DNA form, the CDR3 reads TGTGCCAGCAGTGAATGGGAAGGCGAGGGGCCCCAGCATTTT.

The chain recombines TRBV28 with TRBJ1-3; D ambiguous. The CDR3 length is 15 residues. Germline V gene data show CDR1 as MDHEN and CDR2 as SYDVKM. Trimming took 3 bases from V and 0 from J, leaving 9 bases between them. In DNA form, the CDR3 reads TGTGCCAGCAGTTTTAAGCCAAGCTCTGGAAACACCATATATTTT. This encodes CASSFKPSSGNTIYF.

The J gene is TRBJ2-3, the V gene TRBV19, with a weak D call TRBD2 (6 bases). Germline-derived CDR1 and CDR2 are LNHDA and SQIVND (reference sequence). V was clipped by 2 bases and J by 0 bases, with 9 bases between them. The CDR3 runs to 15 residues. The DNA of the CDR3 is TGTGCCAGTAGTATAACGAGCGGGAGCACAGATACGCAGTATTTT. It encodes CASSITSGSTDTQYF. Looking up the rest from reference TRBV19 and TRBJ2-3 gives the full variable domain: DGGITQSPKYLFRKEGQNVTLSCEQNLNHDAMYWYRQDPGQGLRLIYYSQIVNDFQKGDIAEGYSVSREKKESFPLTVTSAQKNPTAFYLCASSITSGSTDTQYFGPGTRLTVL.

The gene calls are TRBV28 and TRBJ2-7; no clear D. The CDR3 covers 13 residues. V lost 3 bases to trimming and J lost 0 bases, with 6 bases between them. Germline loops: CDR1 MDHEN, CDR2 SYDVKM. The CDR3 loop is CASSLQDSYEQYF. CDR3 nucleotides: TGTGCCAGCAGTTTGCAGGACTCCTACGAGCAGTACTTC.

V and J are TRBV6-5 and TRBJ1-2, with 7 bases fitting TRBD1. Germline V gives CDR1 MNHEY, CDR2 SVGAGI. The CDR3 loop spans 14 amino acids. The ends lost 7 bases at V and 7 bases at J; junction bases unmatched: 12. In nucleotides, the CDR3 is TGTGCCAGCAACCCAGGGACAGCCCTCAGTGGCTACACCTTC. It codes for CASNPGTALSGYTF.

V usage is TRBV9 and J usage is TRBJ2-7; a weak D match, TRBD2 (6 bases). V lost 0 bases, J lost 1 base, and 11 bases lay in between. CDR1 is SGDLS and CDR2 is YYNGEE in the germline V gene. The CDR3 has 15 residues. CDR3 amino acids: CASSVEGTPSYEQYF. CDR3 DNA sequence: TGTGCCAGCAGCGTAGAGGGGACTCCTTCCTACGAGCAGTACTTC.

CDR3 DNA sequence: TGTGCCAGCAGCCTCGCCGGGGGAAATGAAAAACTGTTTTTT. Encoded protein: CASSLAGGNEKLFF. The J gene is TRBJ1-4, the V gene TRBV3-1 (or the pseudogene TRBV3-2); a possible D gene is TRBD1 (5 bases). This CDR3 is built from 14 residues. CDR1 is LGHDT, CDR2 YNNKEL, per germline (reference sequence). Trimming took off 4 bases at V and 5 bases at J, with 11 bases between the two ends.

This rearrangement joins TRBV2 to TRBJ2-7; no reliable D call. With 6 bases removed from V and 2 bases from J, the gap between germline ends came to 11 bases. The CDR3 runs to 13 residues. Germline CDR1 SNHLY, CDR2 FYNNEI. CDR3 bases: TGTGCCAGCAGCGGTGGTTTGACCTACGAGCAGTACTTC. Amino acids: CASSGGLTYEQYF.